This T cell receptor beta chain was sequenced for a study of T cell responses to AZD1222 COVID-19 vaccine. General observations from the study: Of spike-specific TCRs, nearly half reportedly target regions left unmutated in variants. Once two AZD1222 doses were given, Spike-specific TCR breadth and depth went up. Baseline serostatus was positive in only a handful of AZD1222 recipients.

Data came from immunoSEQ multiplex PCR; TCRdb stores just in-frame clones and leaves some out. The sample lists fewer than 300,000 clones; 80% to 95% were seen once. The CDR3 has 11 amino acids. The germline CDR1 and CDR2 sequences are GTSNPN and SVGIG (reference sequence). V was clipped by 1 base and J by 7 bases, with 5 bases between them. Notes on this clone: The antigen is undetermined.

The source was peripheral blood, collected on day 0 of AZD1222 vaccination. The TCR was taken from an adult in good health. V is TRBV30 and J is TRBJ2-1, with D perhaps matching TRBD1 (5 bases). The CDR3, as DNA: TGTGCCTGGAGTGACAGGAATGAGCAGTTCTTC. Translated, it gives CAWSDRNEQFF.